A single sample gave rise to the 19 T cell receptor beta chains below, sequenced in a study of glioma-infiltrating T cells after dendritic cell vaccination. Time point specified: after dendritic cell vaccination, including at tumor progression/relapse. This table comes from immunoSEQ multiplex PCR, and its TCRdb copy is limited to in-frame clones, with some not included. The table lists 85,000 to 100,000 clones, approximately 80% of them singletons, with 5.4% in the top ten. The sequencing here drew on blood, taken after dendritic cell vaccination. These receptors were taken from a human donor with glioblastoma.

This sequence joins TRBV4-1 and TRBJ2-4; 10 bases line up with TRBD1. The CDR3 consists of 20 residues. Losses at the gene ends were 1 base for V and 0 bases for J; bases not matched to a gene: 12. Germline CDR1 is MGHRA and CDR2 is YSYEKL. CDR3 sequence (DNA): TGCGCCAGCAGCCAAGTATACGGGACAGGGGTAAAGGAAGCCAAAAACATTCAGTACTTC. The encoded protein is CASSQVYGTGVKEAKNIQYF.

The V and J genes are TRBV10-3 and TRBJ2-7, with D perhaps TRBD1 (6 bases). The germline V gene has CDR1 ENHRY and CDR2 SYGVKD. The length of the CDR3 is 13 residues. With 2 bases removed from V and 6 bases from J, the gap between germline ends came to 11 bases. DNA for the CDR3: TGTGCCATCAGTGAGGGGACAAAGTTCGAGCAGTACTTC. Amino acid sequence: CAISEGTKFEQYF.

This clone was found many times. The V call is TRBV6-5, the J call TRBJ1-3, with a tentative D call TRBD1 (6 bases). V was pared by 0 bases and J by 4 bases, with 13 bases between. Per germline, CDR1 MNHEY and CDR2 SVGAGI. There are 16 residues in the CDR3. The CDR3 sequence is CASSYSAGAGGNTIYF. In DNA form, the CDR3 reads TGTGCCAGCAGTTACTCGGCAGGGGCTGGAGGAAACACCATATATTTT.

About this clone itself: Other DNA sequences of this sample code for an identical CDR3. The chain couples TRBV7-9 to TRBJ2-2; maybe TRBD2 (5 bases). Trimming removed 1 base from V and 6 bases from J, with 6 bases in between. The germline V gene has CDR1 SEHNR and CDR2 FQNEAQ (reference sequence). The length of the CDR3 is 13 residues. The CDR3 DNA reads TGTGCCAGCAGCTTAGTGGGAGCCGGGGAGCTGTTTTTT. It specifies CASSLVGAGELFF.

V usage is TRBV6-1 and J usage is TRBJ1-3, with D tentatively TRBD1 (5 bases). Germline CDR1 is MNHNS and CDR2 is SASEGT. The ends were cut back, 6 bases at V and 0 bases at J, with 9 bases in the middle. This CDR3 region has 14 residues. CDR3 in DNA: TGTGCCAGCAGCGACAGTTACTCTGGAAACACCATATATTTT. This codes for CASSDSYSGNTIYF.

This clone turned up a few times. The rearrangement uses TRBV7-9 and TRBJ1-6; no reliable D call. Deletions cut 4 bases from V and 0 bases from J, with 4 bases between. Germline V lookup: CDR1 SEHNR, CDR2 FQNEAQ (reference sequence). The CDR3 length is 14 residues. This chain's CDR3 is CASSWSSYNSPLHF. DNA for the CDR3: TGTGCCAGCAGCTGGAGCTCCTATAATTCACCCCTCCACTTT.

The chain recombines TRBV6-1 with TRBJ1-5; maybe TRBD1 (5 bases). There are 14 residues in the CDR3. Trimming pared 7 bases from V and 0 bases from J, leaving 10 bases between. In germline, CDR1 is MNHNS, CDR2 SASEGT. This chain's CDR3 is CASTRDSSNQPQHF. For the CDR3, the DNA is TGTGCCAGCACTAGAGACAGTAGCAATCAGCCCCAGCATTTT.

This clone was counted a few times. The gene calls are TRBV19 and TRBJ1-5; the D gene is possibly TRBD1 (6 bases). The CDR3 spans 14 residues. Trimming left V 3 bases short and J 7 bases short, with 13 bases between. CDR1 LNHDA and CDR2 SQIVND come from the germline V gene (reference sequence). CDR3 protein: CASSIVGGGQPQHF. Here the CDR3 DNA reads TGTGCCAGTAGTATCGTAGGGGGTGGACAGCCCCAGCATTTT.

The V and J genes are TRBV27 and TRBJ2-7; D might be TRBD2 (6 bases). Germline V CDR1 and CDR2: MNHEY, SMNVEV (reference sequence). V lost 6 bases to trimming and J lost 3 bases, with 15 bases between them. The CDR3 has 14 residues. The CDR3: CASRAYGGDYEQYF. As DNA, the CDR3 is TGTGCCAGCAGAGCCTACGGGGGAGACTACGAGCAGTACTTC.

In this sample, this clone turned up a few times. J is TRBJ1-2 and V is TRBV5-1; 10 bases map to TRBD1. V shed 7 bases and J 7 bases; nucleotides not matched to a gene: 7. Germline lookup yields CDR1 SGHRS and CDR2 YFSETQ. The CDR3 covers 13 residues. CDR3 nucleotides: TGCGCCAGCCGGGGACAGGGGATTGTTGGCTACACCTTC. Translation gives CASRGQGIVGYTF.

V usage is TRBV27 and J usage is TRBJ2-3; 7 bases map to TRBD1. V gave up 5 bases and J gave up 0 bases; unmatched junction bases: 8. This CDR3 has 16 residues. CDR1 is MNHEY, CDR2 SMNVEV, per germline (reference sequence). This chain's CDR3 is CASSVTGVWSTDTQYF. Written as DNA, the CDR3 is TGTGCCAGCAGTGTAACAGGGGTTTGGAGCACAGATACGCAGTATTTT.

The gene calls are TRBV28 and TRBJ1-1; 7 bases align to TRBD1. This CDR3 has 14 amino acids. Germline lookup yields CDR1 MDHEN and CDR2 SYDVKM. V gave up 8 bases and J gave up 0 bases; unmatched junction bases: 6. The CDR3 DNA reads as TGTGCCAGCTATCCGGGACAGTTGAACACTGAAGCTTTCTTT. This translates into CASYPGQLNTEAFF. Filled out from reference TRBV28 and TRBJ1-1, the complete variable domain reads DVKVTQSSRYLVKRTGEKVFLECVQDMDHENMFWYRQDPGLGLRLIYFSYDVKMKEKGDIPEGYSVSREKKERFSLILESASTNQTSMYLCASYPGQLNTEAFFGQGTRLTVV.

The gene calls are TRBV2 and TRBJ1-2; D gene ambiguous. The CDR3 spans 15 residues. V lost 3 bases and J lost 4, with 15 bases in between. Per germline, CDR1 SNHLY and CDR2 FYNNEI. The CDR3, as DNA: TGTGCCAGCAGTGATAGGAAGCGGAGAAGCTATGGCTACACCTTC. Translated: CASSDRKRRSYGYTF.

The chain links TRBV15 to TRBJ1-1; D may be TRBD1 (5 bases). V lost 2 bases and J lost 11, with 12 bases in between. There are 12 residues in the CDR3. CDR1 and CDR2 from the germline V gene are LNHNV and YYDKDF (reference sequence). The CDR3 DNA is TGTGCCACCAGCAGACAGGGTATTGGGGCTTTCTTT. It specifies CATSRQGIGAFF.

J is TRBJ2-7 and V is TRBV29-1; D possibly corresponds to TRBD1 (8 bases). Per germline, CDR1 SQVTM and CDR2 ANQGSEA. This CDR3 region has 12 residues. V shed 4 bases and J shed 4 bases, with 11 bases lying between them. CDR3 region: CSVVQGGYEQYF. DNA for the CDR3: TGCAGCGTTGTACAGGGGGGGTACGAGCAGTACTTC.

V is TRBV5-6 and J is TRBJ1-2; D might be TRBD1 (6 bases). With 1 base removed from V and 8 bases from J, the gap between germline ends came to 15 bases. The CDR3 is 14 amino acids. Germline CDR1 is SGHDT and CDR2 is YYEEEE. This CDR3 reads CASSLWEGTNGYTF. As DNA, the CDR3 is TGTGCCAGCAGCTTGTGGGAGGGGACAAACGGCTACACCTTC.

The V and J genes are TRBV5-4 and TRBJ1-2; TRBD1 matches 9 bases. Trimming cost V 4 bases and J 4 bases; bases outside gene matches: 11. Looked up from germline, CDR1 is SGHNT and CDR2 is YYREEE (reference sequence). This CDR3 is 16 amino acids long. The CDR3 coding sequence is TGTGCCAGCAGCCCGACCCGACAGGGGGTAACCTATGGCTACACCTTC. Translating it yields CASSPTRQGVTYGYTF. Variable domain in full (rest from reference TRBV5-4 and TRBJ1-2): ETGVTQSPTHLIKTRGQQVTLRCSSQSGHNTVSWYQQALGQGPQFIFQYYREEENGRGNFPPRFSGLQFPNYSSELNVNALELDDSALYLCASSPTRQGVTYGYTFGSGTRLTVV.

The chain has TRBV28 and TRBJ1-6; D remains unclear. The CDR3 contains 12 residues. Germline CDR1 is MDHEN and CDR2 is SYDVKM. V was pared by 5 bases and J by 7 bases, with 6 bases between. CDR3 loop: CASSLTNSPLHF. As DNA, the CDR3 is TGTGCCAGCAGTCTGACAAATTCACCCCTCCACTTT.

This clone was recorded at least ten times. CDR3 sequence reads: CASSRQDFGGAFF. The CDR3 coding sequence is TGTGCCAGCAGCCGCCAGGACTTCGGTGGGGCTTTCTTT. The chain is built from TRBV7-9 and TRBJ1-1, with unresolved D. CDR3 length: 13 amino acids. The V end lost 5 bases, the J end lost 11 bases, and 18 bases lay between the germline ends. CDR1 is SEHNR, CDR2 FQNEAQ, per germline (reference sequence).